This TCR beta chain emerged from a study of metastatic and nonmetastatic thyroid tumors. Study in general: Comparison of repertoires was carried out across blood and tumor or nodule tissue from malignant and benign thyroid patients.

Thyroid surgery had not been preceded by any treatment in any patient. TCRdb reanalyzed the PCR reads with MiXCR. The repertoire consists of over 50,000 clones, with 25% to 35% occurring once and the leading ten covering more than 15%. The clonotype originates from a female donor with papillary thyroid cancer or a benign thyroid nodule (not recorded which). Some clones in this sample may be carry-over from other donors' samples. Sequencing was performed on blood.

This chain's CDR3 is CASTDRRTGELFF. The CDR3 nucleotides are TGTGCCTCGACGGACAGGCGCACCGGGGAGCTGTTTTTT. The chain couples TRBV30 to TRBJ2-2; 7 bases are a match to TRBD1. Germline CDR1 reads GTSNPN; CDR2 reads SVGIG (reference sequence). The J segment lost 4 bases and the V segment lost 7 bases, leaving 6 bases of the junction unmatched. CDR3 length: 13 amino acids.